This TCR beta chain stems from a study of control samples from healthy donors and cancer patients. Germline lookup yields CDR1 SGHAT and CDR2 FQNNGV. V was shortened by 5 bases and J by 1 base, with 15 bases between the two germline ends. The CDR3 covers 16 residues. Assay: immunoSEQ multiplex PCR; the TCRdb copy retains only in-frame clones and omits some. The sample includes around 170,000 clones, about 90% of them seen just once. The origin of this receptor is a woman younger than 45 in good health. The chain links TRBV11-2 to TRBJ2-4; TRBD2 might be the D (6 bases). Specimen: blood. This CDR3 is CASSGGGGTAKNIQYF. Written as DNA, the CDR3 is TGTGCCAGCAGCGGGGGTGGCGGGACCGCCAAAAACATTCAGTACTTC.